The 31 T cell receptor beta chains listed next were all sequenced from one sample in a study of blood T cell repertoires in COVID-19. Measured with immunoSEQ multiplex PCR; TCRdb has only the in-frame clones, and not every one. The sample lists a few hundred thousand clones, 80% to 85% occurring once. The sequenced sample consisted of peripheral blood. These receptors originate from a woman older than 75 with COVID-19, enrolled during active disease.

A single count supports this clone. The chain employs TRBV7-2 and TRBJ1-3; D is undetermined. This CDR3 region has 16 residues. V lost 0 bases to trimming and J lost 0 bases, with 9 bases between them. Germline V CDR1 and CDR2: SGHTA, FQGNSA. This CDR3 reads CASSLAPVFSGNTIYF. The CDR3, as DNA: TGTGCCAGCAGCTTAGCGCCAGTCTTCTCTGGAAACACCATATATTTT.

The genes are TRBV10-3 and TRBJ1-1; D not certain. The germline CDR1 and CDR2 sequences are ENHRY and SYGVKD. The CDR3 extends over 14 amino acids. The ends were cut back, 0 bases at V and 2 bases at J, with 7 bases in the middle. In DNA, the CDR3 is TGTGCCATCAGTGAGTCAACAGCTAACACTGAAGCTTTCTTT. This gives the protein CAISESTANTEAFF.

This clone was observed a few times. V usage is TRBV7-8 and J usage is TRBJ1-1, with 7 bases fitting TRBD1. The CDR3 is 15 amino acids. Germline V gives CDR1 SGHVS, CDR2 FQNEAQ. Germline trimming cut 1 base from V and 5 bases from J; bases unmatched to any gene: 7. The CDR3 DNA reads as TGTGCCAGCAGCTTAGGGGGGACCAGGGGGACTGAAGCTTTCTTT. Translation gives CASSLGGTRGTEAFF.

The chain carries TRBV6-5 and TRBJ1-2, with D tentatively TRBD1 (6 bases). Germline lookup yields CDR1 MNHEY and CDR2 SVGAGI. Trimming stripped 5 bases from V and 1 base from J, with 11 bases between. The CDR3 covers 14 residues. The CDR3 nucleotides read TGTGCCAGCAGTAAGGACAGTGATAACTATGGCTACACCTTC. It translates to CASSKDSDNYGYTF.

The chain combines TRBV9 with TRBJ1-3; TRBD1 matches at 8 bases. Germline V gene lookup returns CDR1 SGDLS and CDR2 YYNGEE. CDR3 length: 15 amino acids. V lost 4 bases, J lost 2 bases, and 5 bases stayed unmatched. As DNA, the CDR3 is TGTGCCAGCAGCCCTGGACAGGGAACTGGAAACACCATATATTTT. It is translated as CASSPGQGTGNTIYF.

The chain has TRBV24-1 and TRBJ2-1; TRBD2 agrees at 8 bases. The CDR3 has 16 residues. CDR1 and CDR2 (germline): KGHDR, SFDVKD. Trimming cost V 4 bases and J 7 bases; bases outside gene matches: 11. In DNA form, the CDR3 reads TGTGCCACCAGTGACCCCGGGAGGGGAGCCGGGAATGAGCAGTTCTTC. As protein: CATSDPGRGAGNEQFF.

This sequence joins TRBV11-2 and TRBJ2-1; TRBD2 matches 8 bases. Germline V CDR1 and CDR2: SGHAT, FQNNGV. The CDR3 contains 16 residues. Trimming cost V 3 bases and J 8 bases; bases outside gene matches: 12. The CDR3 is CASSFGLAGLNDEQFF. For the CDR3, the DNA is TGTGCCAGCAGCTTTGGGCTAGCGGGTCTTAACGATGAGCAGTTCTTC.

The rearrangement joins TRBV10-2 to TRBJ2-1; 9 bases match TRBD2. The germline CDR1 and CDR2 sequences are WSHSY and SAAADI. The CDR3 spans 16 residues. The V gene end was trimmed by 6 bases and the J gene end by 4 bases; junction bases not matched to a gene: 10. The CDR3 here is CASRGISGGSYNEQFF. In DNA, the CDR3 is TGCGCCAGCAGGGGGATTAGCGGGGGCTCATACAATGAGCAGTTCTTC.

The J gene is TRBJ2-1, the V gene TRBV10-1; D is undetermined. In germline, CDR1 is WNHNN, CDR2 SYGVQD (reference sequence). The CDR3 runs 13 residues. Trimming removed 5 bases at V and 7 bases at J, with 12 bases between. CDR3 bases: TGCGCCAGCAGTCTTGAGCCGACAAATGAGCAGTTCTTC. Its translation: CASSLEPTNEQFF.

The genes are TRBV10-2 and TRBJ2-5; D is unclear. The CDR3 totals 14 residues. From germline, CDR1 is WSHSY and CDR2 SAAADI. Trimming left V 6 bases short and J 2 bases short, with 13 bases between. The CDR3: CASRPSRKQETQYF. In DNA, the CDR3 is TGCGCCAGCAGACCCTCTAGGAAACAAGAGACCCAGTACTTC.

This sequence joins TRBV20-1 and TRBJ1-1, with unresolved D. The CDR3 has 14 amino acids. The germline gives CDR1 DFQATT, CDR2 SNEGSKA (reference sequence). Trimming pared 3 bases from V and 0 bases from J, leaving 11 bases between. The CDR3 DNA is TGCAGTGCTAGTTCCCGTCGTTTGAACACTGAAGCTTTCTTT. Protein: CSASSRRLNTEAFF.

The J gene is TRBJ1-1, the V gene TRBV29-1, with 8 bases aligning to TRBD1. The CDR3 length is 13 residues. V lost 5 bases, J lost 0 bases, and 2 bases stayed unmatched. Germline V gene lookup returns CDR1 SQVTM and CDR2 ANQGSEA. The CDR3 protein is CSVSRGLNTEAFF. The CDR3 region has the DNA TGCAGCGTTTCCAGGGGGCTGAACACTGAAGCTTTCTTT.

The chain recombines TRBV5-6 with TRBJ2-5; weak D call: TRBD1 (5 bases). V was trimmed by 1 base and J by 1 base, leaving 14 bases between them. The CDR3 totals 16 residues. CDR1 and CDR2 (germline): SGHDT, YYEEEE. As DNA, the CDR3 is TGTGCCAGCAGCTTGAGGACCACAGGAGCCCAAGAGACCCAGTACTTC. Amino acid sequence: CASSLRTTGAQETQYF.

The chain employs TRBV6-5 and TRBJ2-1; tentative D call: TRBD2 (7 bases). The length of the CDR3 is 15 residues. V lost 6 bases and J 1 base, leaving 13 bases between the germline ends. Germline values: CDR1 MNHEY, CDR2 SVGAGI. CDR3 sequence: CASRRGGASYNEQFF. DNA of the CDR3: TGTGCCAGCAGGAGGGGGGGGGCGTCCTACAATGAGCAGTTCTTC.

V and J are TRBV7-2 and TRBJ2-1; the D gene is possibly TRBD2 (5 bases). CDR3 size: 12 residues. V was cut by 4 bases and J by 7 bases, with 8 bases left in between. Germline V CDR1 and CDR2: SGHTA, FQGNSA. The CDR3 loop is CASSSKRNEQFF. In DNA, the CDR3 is TGTGCCAGCAGCTCCAAGCGGAATGAGCAGTTCTTC.

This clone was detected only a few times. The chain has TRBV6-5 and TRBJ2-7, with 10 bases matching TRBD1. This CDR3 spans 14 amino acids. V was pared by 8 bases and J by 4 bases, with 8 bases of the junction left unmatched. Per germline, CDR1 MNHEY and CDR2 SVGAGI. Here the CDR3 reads CASLPGTGVYEQYF. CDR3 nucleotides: TGTGCCAGCCTACCCGGGACAGGGGTTTACGAGCAGTACTTC.

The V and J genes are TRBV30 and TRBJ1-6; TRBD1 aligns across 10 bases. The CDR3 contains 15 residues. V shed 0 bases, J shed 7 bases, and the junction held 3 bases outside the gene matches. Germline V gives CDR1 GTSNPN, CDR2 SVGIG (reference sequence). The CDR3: CAWSVQGQGNSPLHF. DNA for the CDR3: TGTGCCTGGAGTGTACAGGGACAGGGGAATTCACCCCTCCACTTT. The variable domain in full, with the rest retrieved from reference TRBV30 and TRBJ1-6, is SQTIHQWPATLVQPVGSPLSLECTVEGTSNPNLYWYRQAAGRGLQLLFYSVGIGQISSEVPQNLSASRPQDRQFILSSKKLLLSDSGFYLCAWSVQGQGNSPLHFGNGTRLTVT.

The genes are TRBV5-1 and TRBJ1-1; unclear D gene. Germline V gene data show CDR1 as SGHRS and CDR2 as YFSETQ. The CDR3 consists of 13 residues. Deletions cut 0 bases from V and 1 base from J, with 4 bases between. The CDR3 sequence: CASSLEQNTEAFF. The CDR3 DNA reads TGCGCCAGCAGCTTGGAGCAGAACACTGAAGCTTTCTTT.

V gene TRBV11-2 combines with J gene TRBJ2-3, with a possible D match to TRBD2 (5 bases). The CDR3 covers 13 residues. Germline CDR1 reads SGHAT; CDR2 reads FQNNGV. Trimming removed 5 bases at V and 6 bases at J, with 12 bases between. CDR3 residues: CASSQQRGDTQYF. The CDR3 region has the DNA TGTGCCAGCAGCCAACAAAGAGGGGATACGCAGTATTTT.

For the CDR3, the DNA is TGTGCCAGCAGCCGCGGGCCAGATACGCAGTATTTT. This translates into CASSRGPDTQYF. This sequence joins TRBV5-6 and TRBJ2-3; D possibly corresponds to TRBD2 (5 bases). The CDR3 sequence is 12 residues long. Germline CDR1 reads SGHDT; CDR2 reads YYEEEE. V lost 4 bases and J 4 bases, leaving 7 bases between the germline ends.

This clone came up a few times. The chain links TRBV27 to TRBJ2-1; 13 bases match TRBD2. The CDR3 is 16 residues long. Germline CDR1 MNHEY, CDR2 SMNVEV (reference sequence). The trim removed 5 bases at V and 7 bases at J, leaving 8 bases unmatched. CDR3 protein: CASSPRTSGRGNEQFF. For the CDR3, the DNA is TGTGCCAGCAGTCCTCGGACTAGCGGGAGAGGAAATGAGCAGTTCTTC.

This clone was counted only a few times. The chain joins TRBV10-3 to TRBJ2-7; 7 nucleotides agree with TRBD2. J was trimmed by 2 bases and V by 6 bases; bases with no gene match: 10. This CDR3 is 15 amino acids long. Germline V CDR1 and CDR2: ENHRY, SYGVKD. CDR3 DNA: TGTGCCATCAGGCCAACCGGGACTACAACCTACGAGCAGTACTTC. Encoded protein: CAIRPTGTTTYEQYF.

CDR3 residues: CASIPGLAGGEQYF. As DNA, the CDR3 is TGTGCCAGCATTCCCGGACTAGCGGGAGGCGAGCAGTACTTC. The chain has TRBV6-6 and TRBJ2-7; 14 positions agree with TRBD2. The CDR3 spans 14 residues. Germline CDR1 is MNHNY and CDR2 is SVGAGI (reference sequence). The V segment lost 7 bases and the J segment 6 bases; nucleotides outside the gene matches: 5.

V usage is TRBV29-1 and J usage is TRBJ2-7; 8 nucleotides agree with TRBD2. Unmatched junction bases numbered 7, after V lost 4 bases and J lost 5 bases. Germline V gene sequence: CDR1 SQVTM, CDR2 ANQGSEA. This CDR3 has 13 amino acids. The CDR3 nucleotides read TGCAGCGTTGGCGGGGGGAAGGGCCACGAGCAGTACTTC. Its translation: CSVGGGKGHEQYF.

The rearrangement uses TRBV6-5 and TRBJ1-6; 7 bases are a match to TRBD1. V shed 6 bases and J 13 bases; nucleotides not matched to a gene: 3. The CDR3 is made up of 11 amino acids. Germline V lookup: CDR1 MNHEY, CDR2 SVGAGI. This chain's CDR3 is CASRTGTPLHF. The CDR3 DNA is TGTGCCAGCAGGACAGGGACTCCCCTCCACTTT.

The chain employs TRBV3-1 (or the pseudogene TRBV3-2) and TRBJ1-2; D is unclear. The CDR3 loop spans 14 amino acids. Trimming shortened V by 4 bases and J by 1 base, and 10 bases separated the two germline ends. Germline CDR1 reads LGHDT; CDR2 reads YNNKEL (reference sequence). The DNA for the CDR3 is TGTGCCAGCAGCCCCTGGGCAATTAACTATGGCTACACCTTC. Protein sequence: CASSPWAINYGYTF.

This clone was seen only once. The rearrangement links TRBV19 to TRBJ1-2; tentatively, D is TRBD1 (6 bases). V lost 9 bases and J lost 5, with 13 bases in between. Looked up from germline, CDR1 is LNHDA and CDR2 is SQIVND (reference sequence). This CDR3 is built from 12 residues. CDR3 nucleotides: TGTGCCAGCTCCCGGACAGCGTATGGCTACACCTTC. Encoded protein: CASSRTAYGYTF.

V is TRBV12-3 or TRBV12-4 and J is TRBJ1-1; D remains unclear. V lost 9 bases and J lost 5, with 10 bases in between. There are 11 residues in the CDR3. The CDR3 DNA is TGTGCCAGTTCCTCCCTAACTGAAGCTTTCTTT. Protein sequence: CASSSLTEAFF.

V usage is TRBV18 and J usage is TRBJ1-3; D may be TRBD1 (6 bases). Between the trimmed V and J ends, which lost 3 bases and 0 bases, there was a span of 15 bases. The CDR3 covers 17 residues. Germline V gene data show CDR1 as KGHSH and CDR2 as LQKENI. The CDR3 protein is CASSPGGARSSGNTIYF. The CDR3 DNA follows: TGTGCCAGCTCACCTGGGGGGGCCAGGAGCTCTGGAAACACCATATATTTT.

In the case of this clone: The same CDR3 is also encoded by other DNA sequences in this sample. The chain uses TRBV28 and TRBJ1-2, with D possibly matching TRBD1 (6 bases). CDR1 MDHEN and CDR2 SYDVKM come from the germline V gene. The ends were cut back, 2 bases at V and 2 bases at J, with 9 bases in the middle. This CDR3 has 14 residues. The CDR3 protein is CASSLNRANYGYTF. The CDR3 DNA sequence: TGTGCCAGCAGTTTAAACAGGGCCAACTATGGCTACACCTTC.

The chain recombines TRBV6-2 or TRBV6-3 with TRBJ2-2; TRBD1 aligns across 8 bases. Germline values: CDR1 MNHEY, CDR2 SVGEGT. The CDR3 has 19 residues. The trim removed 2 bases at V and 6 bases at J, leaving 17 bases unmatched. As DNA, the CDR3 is TGTGCCAGCAGTTACCCCCTACCCGGACAGGGTCGTCGCGCCGGGGAGCTGTTTTTT. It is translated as CASSYPLPGQGRRAGELFF.